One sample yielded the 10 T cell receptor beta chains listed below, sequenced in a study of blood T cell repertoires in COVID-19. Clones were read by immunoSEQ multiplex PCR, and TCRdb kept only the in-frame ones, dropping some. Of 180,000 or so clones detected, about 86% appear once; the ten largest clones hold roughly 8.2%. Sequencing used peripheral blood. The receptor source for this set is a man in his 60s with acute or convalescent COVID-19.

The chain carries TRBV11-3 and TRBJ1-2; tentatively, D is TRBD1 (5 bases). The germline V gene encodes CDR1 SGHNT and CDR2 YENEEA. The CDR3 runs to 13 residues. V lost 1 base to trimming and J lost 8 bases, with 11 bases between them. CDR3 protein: CASSLVGGGGYTF. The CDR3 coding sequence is TGTGCCAGCAGCTTAGTCGGGGGAGGAGGCTACACCTTC. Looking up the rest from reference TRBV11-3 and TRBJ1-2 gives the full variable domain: EAGVVQSPRYKIIEKKQPVAFWCNPISGHNTLYWYLQNLGQGPELLIRYENEEAVDDSQLPKDRFSAERLKGVDSTLKIQPAELGDSAVYLCASSLVGGGGYTFGSGTRLTVV.

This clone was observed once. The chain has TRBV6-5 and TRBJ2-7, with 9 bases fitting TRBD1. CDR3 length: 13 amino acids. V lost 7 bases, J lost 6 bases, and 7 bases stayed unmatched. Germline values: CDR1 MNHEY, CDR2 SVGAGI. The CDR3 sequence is CASTGTGFREQYF. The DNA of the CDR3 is TGTGCCAGCACCGGGACAGGGTTTCGCGAGCAGTACTTC.

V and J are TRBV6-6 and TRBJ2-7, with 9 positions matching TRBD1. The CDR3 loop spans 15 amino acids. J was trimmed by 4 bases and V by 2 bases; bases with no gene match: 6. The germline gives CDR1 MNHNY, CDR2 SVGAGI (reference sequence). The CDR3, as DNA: TGTGCCAGCAGTTACAGGGACAGGGTATCGTACGAGCAGTACTTC. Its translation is CASSYRDRVSYEQYF.

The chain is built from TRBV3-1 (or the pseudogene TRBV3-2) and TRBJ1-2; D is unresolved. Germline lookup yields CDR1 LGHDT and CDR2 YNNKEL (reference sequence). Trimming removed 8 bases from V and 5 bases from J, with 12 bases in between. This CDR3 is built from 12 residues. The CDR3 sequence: CASGRESYGYTF. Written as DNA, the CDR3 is TGTGCCAGCGGTCGGGAAAGTTATGGCTACACCTTC.

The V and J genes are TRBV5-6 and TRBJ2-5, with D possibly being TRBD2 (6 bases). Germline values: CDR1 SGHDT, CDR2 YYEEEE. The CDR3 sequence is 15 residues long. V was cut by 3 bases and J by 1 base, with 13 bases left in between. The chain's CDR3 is CASSSLRGGQETQYF. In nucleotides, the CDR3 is TGTGCCAGCAGCTCATTACGGGGAGGCCAAGAGACCCAGTACTTC.

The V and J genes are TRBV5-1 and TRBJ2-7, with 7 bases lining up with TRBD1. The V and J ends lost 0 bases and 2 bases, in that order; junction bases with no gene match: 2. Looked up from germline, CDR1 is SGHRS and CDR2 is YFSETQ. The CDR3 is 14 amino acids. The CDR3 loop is CASSLGDSTYEQYF. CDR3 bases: TGCGCCAGCAGCTTGGGGGACAGCACCTACGAGCAGTACTTC. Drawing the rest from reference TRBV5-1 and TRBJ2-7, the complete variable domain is KAGVTQTPRYLIKTRGQQVTLSCSPISGHRSVSWYQQTPGQGLQFLFEYFSETQRNKGNFPGRFSGRQFSNSRSEMNVSTLELGDSALYLCASSLGDSTYEQYFGPGTRLTVT.

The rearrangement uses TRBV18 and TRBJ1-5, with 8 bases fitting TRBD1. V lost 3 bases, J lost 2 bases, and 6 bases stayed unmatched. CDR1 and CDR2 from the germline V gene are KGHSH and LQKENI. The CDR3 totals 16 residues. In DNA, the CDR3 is TGTGCCAGCTCACCGGACAGGGATGGTCGCAATCAGCCCCAGCATTTT. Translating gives CASSPDRDGRNQPQHF.

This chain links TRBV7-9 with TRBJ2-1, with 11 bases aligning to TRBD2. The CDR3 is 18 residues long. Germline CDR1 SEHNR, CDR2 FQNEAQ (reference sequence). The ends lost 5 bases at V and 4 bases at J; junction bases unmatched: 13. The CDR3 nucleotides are TGTGCCAGCAGCCGACGTCGGGATAGCGGGAGGGTTTACAATGAGCAGTTCTTC. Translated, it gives CASSRRRDSGRVYNEQFF.

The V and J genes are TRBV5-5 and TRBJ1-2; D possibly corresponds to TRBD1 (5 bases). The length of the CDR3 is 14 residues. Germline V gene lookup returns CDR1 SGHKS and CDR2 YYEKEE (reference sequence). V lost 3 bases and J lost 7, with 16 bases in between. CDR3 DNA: TGTGCCAGCAGCTCCCAACCAGGGAATGTTGGCTACACCTTC. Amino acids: CASSSQPGNVGYTF.

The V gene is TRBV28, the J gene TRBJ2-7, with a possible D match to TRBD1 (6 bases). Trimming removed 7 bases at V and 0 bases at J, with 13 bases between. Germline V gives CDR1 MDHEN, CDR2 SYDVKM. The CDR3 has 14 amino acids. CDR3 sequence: CASMTGGTSYEQYF. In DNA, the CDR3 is TGTGCCAGCATGACTGGGGGCACCTCCTACGAGCAGTACTTC. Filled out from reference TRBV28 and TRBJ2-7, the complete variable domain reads DVKVTQSSRYLVKRTGEKVFLECVQDMDHENMFWYRQDPGLGLRLIYFSYDVKMKEKGDIPEGYSVSREKKERFSLILESASTNQTSMYLCASMTGGTSYEQYFGPGTRLTVT.